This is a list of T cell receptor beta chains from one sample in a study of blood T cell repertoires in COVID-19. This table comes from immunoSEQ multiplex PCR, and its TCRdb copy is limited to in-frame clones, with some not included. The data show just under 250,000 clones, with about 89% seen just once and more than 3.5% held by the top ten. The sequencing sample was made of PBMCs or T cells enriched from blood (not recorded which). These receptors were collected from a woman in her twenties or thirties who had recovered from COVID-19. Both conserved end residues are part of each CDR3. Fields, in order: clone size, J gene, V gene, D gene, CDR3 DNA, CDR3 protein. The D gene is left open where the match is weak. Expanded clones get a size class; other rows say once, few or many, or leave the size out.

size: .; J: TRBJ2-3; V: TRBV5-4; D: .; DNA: TGTGCCAGCAGCCCGGAGGCAGCAGATACGCAGTATTTT; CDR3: CASSPEAADTQYF
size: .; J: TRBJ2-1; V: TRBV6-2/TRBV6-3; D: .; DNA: TGTGCCAGCAGTTCCCGGTACTCCTACTCGTCGCCCTACAATGAGCAGTTCTTC; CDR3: CASSSRYSYSSPYNEQFF
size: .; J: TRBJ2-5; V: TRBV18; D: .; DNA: TGTGCCAGCTCACCTGCGGGACTGGGAGAGACCCAGTACTTC; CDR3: CASSPAGLGETQYF
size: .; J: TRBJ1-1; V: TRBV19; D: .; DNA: TGTGCCAGTAGTTCTCGAAGCAGGGGAAGCCCTGAAGCTTTCTTT; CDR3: CASSSRSRGSPEAFF
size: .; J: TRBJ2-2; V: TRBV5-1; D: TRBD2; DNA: TGCGCCAGCAGCCTGGCCCCGGGAGGGTTGTCCGGGGAGCTGTTTTTT; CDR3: CASSLAPGGLSGELFF
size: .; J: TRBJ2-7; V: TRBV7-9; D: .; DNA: TGTGCCAGCAGCTTATTGGCTAGCGTGACCTACGAGCAGTACTTC; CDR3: CASSLLASVTYEQYF
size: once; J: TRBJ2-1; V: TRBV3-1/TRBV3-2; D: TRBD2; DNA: TGTGCCAGCAGCCAACGAAGACTAGCGGACCGACTAACGATTAGTTATGAGCAGTTCTTC; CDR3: CASSQRRLADRLTISYEQFF
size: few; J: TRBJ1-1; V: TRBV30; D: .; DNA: TGTGCCTGGAGTCAGGTTTTGGGGGGATCCACTGAAGCTTTCTTT; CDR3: CAWSQVLGGSTEAFF
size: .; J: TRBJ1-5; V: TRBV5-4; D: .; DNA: TGTGCCAGCAGCCCCGACTTCGGCGTGGAGCCCCAGCATTTT; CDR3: CASSPDFGVEPQHF
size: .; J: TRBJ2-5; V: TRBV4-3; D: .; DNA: TGCGCCAGCAGCCAAGGACCGAGGGAGACCCAGTACTTC; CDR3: CASSQGPRETQYF
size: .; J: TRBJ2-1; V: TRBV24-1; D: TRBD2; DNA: TGTGCCACCACTACCGGACTAGGGACTCACAATGAGCAGTTCTTC; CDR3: CATTTGLGTHNEQFF
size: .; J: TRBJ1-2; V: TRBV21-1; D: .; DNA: TGTGCCAGCACCAAACGGGCAGGGGGCGATGGCTACACCTTC; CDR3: CASTKRAGGDGYTF
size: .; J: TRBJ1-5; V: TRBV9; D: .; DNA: TGTGCCAGCAGCCAAAAAGAGGGTCGCAATCAGCCCCAGCATTTT; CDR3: CASSQKEGRNQPQHF
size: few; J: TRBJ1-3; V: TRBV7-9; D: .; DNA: TGTGCCAGCAGCCCACTACCCGGCGCGGGGGATGGCTCTGGAAACACCATATATTTT; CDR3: CASSPLPGAGDGSGNTIYF
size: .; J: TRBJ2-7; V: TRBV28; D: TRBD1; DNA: TGTGCCAGCAGTTCCCCGGACAGGGGCTACGAGCAGTACTTC; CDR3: CASSSPDRGYEQYF
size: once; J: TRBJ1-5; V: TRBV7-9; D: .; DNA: TGTGCCAGCAGCCCTGGGAGTCAGCCCCAGCATTTT; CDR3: CASSPGSQPQHF